This TCR beta chain is drawn from a study of shared clonotypes between healthy human individuals. Adult donors, all healthy and HIV-negative, had no recent acute infections or vaccinations. Using immunoSEQ multiplex PCR, the repertoire was profiled, and TCRdb retains in-frame clones only, with some absent. This table has some 530,000 clones, 60% to 80% appearing once. Study findings and constraints: The study drew on few donors, limiting represented genetic and exposure-history diversity. The sampled material consisted only of blood, and tissue repertoires are likely to differ.

V was cut by 2 bases and J by 4 bases, with 15 bases left in between. Germline V gene sequence: CDR1 ENHRY, CDR2 SYGVKD. The CDR3 runs to 15 residues. Notes on this clone: The antigen is undetermined.

V and J are TRBV10-3 and TRBJ2-7; D gene unclear. The receptor comes from a woman in her forties in good health. Some clones in this sample may be carry-over from other donors' samples. The sequenced sample consisted of PBMCs. CDR3 nucleotides: TGTGCCATCAGTGAGCCGACCGTTGATCTTTACGAGCAGTACTTC. This encodes CAISEPTVDLYEQYF.